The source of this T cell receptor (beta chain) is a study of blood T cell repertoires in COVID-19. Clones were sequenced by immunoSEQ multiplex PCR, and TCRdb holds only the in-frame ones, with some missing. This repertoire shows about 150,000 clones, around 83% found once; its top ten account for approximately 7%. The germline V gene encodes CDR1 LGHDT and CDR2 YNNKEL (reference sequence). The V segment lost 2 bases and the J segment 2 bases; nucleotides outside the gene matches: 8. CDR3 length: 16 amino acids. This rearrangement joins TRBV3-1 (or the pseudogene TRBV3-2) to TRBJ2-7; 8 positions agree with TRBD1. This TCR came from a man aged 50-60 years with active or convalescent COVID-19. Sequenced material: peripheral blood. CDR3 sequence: CASSQRQGLTAYEQYF. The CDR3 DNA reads TGTGCCAGCAGCCAAAGACAGGGGCTCACCGCCTACGAGCAGTACTTC.